This T cell receptor (beta chain) is from a study of early T cells in non-severe SARS-CoV-2 infection. Study overall: Unpaired chains resulted from sequencing bulk RNA of unsorted whole blood. Study findings and constraints: Database matching using VDJdb favored anti-spike CD8 responses, with private and CD4 specificities left missing.

This clonotype was recorded at least ten times. Its antigen is not identified. Germline loops: CDR1 SGHDT, CDR2 YYEEEE. The CDR3 extends over 13 amino acids. Trimming left V 1 base short and J 7 bases short, with 9 bases between. The TCR library protocol was used to attach unique molecular identifiers. These identifiers were attached to individual cDNA molecules. A single record per CDR3 protein comes from TCRdb applying MiXCR to the 5' RACE reads. The table lists 110,000 or so distinct CDR3 sequences, about 12% of them singletons. The sequencing input was whole blood. The TCR was taken from an adult who was a healthcare worker with PCR-confirmed SARS-CoV-2 infection or an uninfected control (not recorded which). The chain has TRBV5-6 and TRBJ1-5; D perhaps matches TRBD1 (5 bases). CDR3 region: CASSLLGEQPQHF. The CDR3 nucleotides read TGTGCCAGCAGCTTGTTAGGGGAACAGCCCCAGCATTTT. The variable domain in full, with the rest retrieved from reference TRBV5-6 and TRBJ1-5, is DAGVTQSPTHLIKTRGQQVTLRCSPKSGHDTVSWYQQALGQGPQFIFQYYEEEERQRGNFPDRFSGHQFPNYSSELNVNALLLGDSALYLCASSLLGEQPQHFGDGTRLSIL.